This paragraph reports one T cell receptor (beta chain). This table comes from immunoSEQ multiplex PCR, and its TCRdb copy is limited to in-frame clones, with some not included. The sample has fewer than 120,000 clones, about nine tenths seen once. The data originate from a study of siplizumab effects on memory and regulatory T cells. The CDR3 covers 15 residues. CDR1 SGDLS and CDR2 YYNGEE come from the germline V gene. The germline V and J ends were trimmed by 0 bases and 8 bases, with 17 bases remaining between them. The sequenced sample was CD4+ T cells sorted from blood. The gene calls are TRBV9 and TRBJ1-2, with a tentative D call TRBD1 (6 bases). The TCR originated in a human donor in good health. Here the CDR3 DNA reads TGTGCCAGCAGCGTAGGGGGACAAGGGGAAAGAGGCTACACCTTC. This sequence encodes CASSVGGQGERGYTF.